The T cell receptor beta chain described here comes from a study of T cells in Graves' hyperthyroidism and ophthalmopathy. Template material for amplifying TCR beta CDR3 regions consisted of RNA transcripts. An initial round of RT-PCR targeting the TCR CDR3 relied on the HTBI primer set. TCRdb re-called the multiplex PCR reads with MiXCR, one entry per CDR3 protein. The repertoire consists of roughly 640,000 distinct CDR3 sequences, with roughly 16% occurring once and the leading ten covering roughly 3.5%. This clonotype was recorded many times. Sequenced: blood. This clonotype originated in a woman aged 35 to 49 with Graves' ophthalmopathy.

CDR3 in amino acids: CASSQARDVGNTIYF. The CDR3 nucleotides are TGTGCCAGCAGCCAAGCCAGGGACGTTGGAAACACCATATATTTT. The chain is built from TRBV3-1 and TRBJ1-3, with TRBD1 as a possible D gene (5 bases). The V and J ends lost 1 base and 3 bases respectively, with 10 bases between them. The CDR3 has 15 amino acids. CDR1 is LGHDT, CDR2 YNNKEL, per germline (reference sequence). Variable domain in full (rest from reference TRBV3-1 and TRBJ1-3): DTAVSQTPKYLVTQMGNDKSIKCEQNLGHDTMYWYKQDSKKFLKIMFSYNNKELIINETVPNRFSPKSPDKAHLNLHINSLELGDSAVYFCASSQARDVGNTIYFGEGSWLTVV.